These 4 T cell receptor beta chains were all obtained from the same sample, sequenced in a study of beta chain features in type 1 diabetes. Sequenced material consisted of expressed TCRB transcripts (all of the isolated RNA was reverse transcribed). Profiling relied on immunoSEQ multiplex PCR, and the TCRdb table lists in-frame clones only, not all of them. The sample carries 240,000 or so clones, approximately 14% recorded once. Broader study findings: Among all four CD4+ subsets, Type 1 diabetes patients had TCRB CDR3s that were moderately but significantly shorter.

No antigen has been assigned to these receptors. The sample consisted of naive CD4+ T cells from blood. Every receptor here comes from a man aged 30-40 years with type 1 diabetes.

This clone appeared a single time. The CDR3 is CASSPRTAGNQPQHF. DNA for the CDR3: TGTGCCAGCAGCCCGCGGACAGCAGGCAATCAGCCCCAGCATTTT. The chain combines TRBV6-5 with TRBJ1-5; a possible D gene is TRBD1 (6 bases). Per the germline V gene, CDR1 is MNHEY and CDR2 is SVGAGI. The CDR3 totals 15 residues. Deletions cut 6 bases from V and 2 bases from J, with 14 bases between.

This clone was found a few times. V is TRBV30 and J is TRBJ2-3; TRBD2 aligns across 7 bases. CDR3 length equals 14 residues. With 3 bases clipped from V and 8 bases from J, the junction kept 11 bases outside the gene matches. Germline CDR1 reads GTSNPN; CDR2 reads SVGIG (reference sequence). Here the CDR3 DNA reads TGTGCCTGGAGGGCTAGCGGAGGGTGGGCTACGCAGTATTTT. Translated: CAWRASGGWATQYF.

This clone was counted a few times. The chain has TRBV7-9 and TRBJ1-5; D call uncertain. Germline lookup yields CDR1 SEHNR and CDR2 FQNEAQ (reference sequence). V was cut by 5 bases and J by 9 bases, with 8 bases left in between. The CDR3 sequence is 11 residues long. CDR3 region: CASSRGGPQHF. The CDR3 nucleotides are TGTGCCAGCAGCAGAGGAGGGCCCCAGCATTTT.

Note on this clone: The identical CDR3 is also encoded by other nucleotide sequences in the sample. This chain connects TRBV18 to TRBJ2-2, with TRBD1 matching 7 bases. The CDR3 is 15 residues long. Germline-derived CDR1 and CDR2 are KGHSH and LQKENI. V lost 3 bases to trimming and J lost 2 bases; unmatched junction nucleotides: 3. In nucleotides, the CDR3 is TGTGCCAGCTCACCTGGGACAGCTAACACCGGGGAGCTGTTTTTT. Translation gives CASSPGTANTGELFF.